Listed here are 4 T cell receptor beta chains from one sample, sequenced in a study of blood T cells in healthy people across ages. A second PCR of 7 to 11 cycles used a sample-barcoded 5' primer and a J-beta primer mix. From the 5' RACE reads, TCRdb called clonotypes with MiXCR, one entry per CDR3 protein. The sample shows roughly 1.6 million distinct CDR3 sequences, around 35% of them seen only once. Material: blood. The source is a woman aged 25 to 39 in good health.

The chain links TRBV15 to TRBJ2-1; no clear D. CDR3 length: 18 amino acids. CDR1 is LNHNV, CDR2 YYDKDF, per germline (reference sequence). The ends were cut back, 5 bases at V and 4 bases at J, with 24 bases in the middle. CDR3 in DNA: TGTGCCACCAGCCGCTTAAATATGGGCTTTGGGTTATACAATGAGCAGTTCTTC. Protein product: CATSRLNMGFGLYNEQFF.

This clonotype was detected once. This chain joins TRBV3-1 and TRBJ2-3; no clear D. V was trimmed by 3 bases and J by 2 bases, leaving 12 bases between them. The CDR3 consists of 15 residues. Germline values: CDR1 LGHDT, CDR2 YNNKEL (reference sequence). CDR3 sequence reads: CASSQRHRTTDTQYF. The CDR3 coding sequence is TGTGCCAGCAGCCAGCGCCACCGAACCACAGATACGCAGTATTTT.

The table lists this clonotype with a count of one. The chain employs TRBV20-1 and TRBJ1-1; 9 bases line up with TRBD1. V gave up 0 bases and J gave up 4 bases; unmatched junction bases: 6. Germline-derived CDR1 and CDR2 are DFQATT and SNEGSKA (reference sequence). The CDR3 has 15 amino acids. The CDR3: CSARDWRTGVTEAFF. The CDR3 DNA reads TGCAGTGCTAGAGATTGGAGGACAGGGGTCACTGAAGCTTTCTTT.

There are a few counts of this clonotype. V usage is TRBV4-1 and J usage is TRBJ2-7, with D perhaps TRBD2 (5 bases). Germline loops: CDR1 MGHRA, CDR2 YSYEKL. V was trimmed by 1 base and J by 0 bases, leaving 13 bases between them. The CDR3 is made up of 16 amino acids. The CDR3 loop reads CASSQVRAALSYEQYF. DNA of the CDR3: TGCGCCAGCAGCCAAGTGCGAGCGGCCCTCTCCTACGAGCAGTACTTC.